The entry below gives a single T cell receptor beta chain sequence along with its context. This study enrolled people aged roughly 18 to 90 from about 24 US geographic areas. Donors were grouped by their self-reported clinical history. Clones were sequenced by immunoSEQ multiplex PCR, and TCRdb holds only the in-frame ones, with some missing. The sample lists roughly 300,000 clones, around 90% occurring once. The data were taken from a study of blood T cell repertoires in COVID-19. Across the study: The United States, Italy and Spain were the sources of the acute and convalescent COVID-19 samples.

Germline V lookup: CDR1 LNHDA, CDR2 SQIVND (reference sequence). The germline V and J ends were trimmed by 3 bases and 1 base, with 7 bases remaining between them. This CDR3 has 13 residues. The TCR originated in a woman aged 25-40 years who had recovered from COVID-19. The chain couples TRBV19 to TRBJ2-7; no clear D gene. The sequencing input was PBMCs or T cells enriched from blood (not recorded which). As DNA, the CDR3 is TGTGCCAGTAGTATCGCCAGGTCCTACGAGCAGTACTTC. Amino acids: CASSIARSYEQYF.